This TCR beta chain was sequenced during a study of blood T cell repertoires in COVID-19. Study-level background: Material from acute and convalescent COVID-19 was sourced from the United States, Italy and Spain.

CDR1 MNHEY and CDR2 SMNVEV come from the germline V gene (reference sequence). Trimming at V came to 3 bases and at J to 0 bases, leaving 10 bases not matched to a gene. CDR3 length equals 18 residues. In the source study's methods: Quantification of nucleated cells was approximated via reference gene primer amplification. The method was immunoSEQ multiplex PCR; TCRdb's version includes in-frame clones alone and lacks a portion of them. For V, J and clone size, that table is used; D and trimming come from the DNA. The table has about 280,000 clones, nearly 90% seen once. This receptor was identified in a woman between 18 and 29 years old with acute COVID-19. The sample comprised PBMCs or T cells enriched from blood (not recorded which). The rearrangement uses TRBV27 and TRBJ2-4; the match to TRBD2 covers 8 bases. This chain's CDR3 is CASSFGGGHRIAKNIQYF. In DNA, the CDR3 is TGTGCCAGCAGTTTCGGGGGGGGGCACCGAATAGCCAAAAACATTCAGTACTTC.